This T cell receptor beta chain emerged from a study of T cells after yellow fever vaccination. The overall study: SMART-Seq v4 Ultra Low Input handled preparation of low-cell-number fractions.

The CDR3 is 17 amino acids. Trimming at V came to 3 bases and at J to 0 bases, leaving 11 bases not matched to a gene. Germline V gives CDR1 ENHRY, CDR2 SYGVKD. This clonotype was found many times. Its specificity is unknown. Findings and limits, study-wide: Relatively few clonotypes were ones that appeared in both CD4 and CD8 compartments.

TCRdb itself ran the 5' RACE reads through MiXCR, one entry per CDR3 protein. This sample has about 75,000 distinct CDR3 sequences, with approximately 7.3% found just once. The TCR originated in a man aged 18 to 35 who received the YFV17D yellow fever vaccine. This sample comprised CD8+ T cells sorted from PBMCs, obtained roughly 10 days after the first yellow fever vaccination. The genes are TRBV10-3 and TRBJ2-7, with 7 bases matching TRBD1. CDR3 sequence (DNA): TGTGCCATCAGTGACCTTGAGTTGGACAGGAGCTCCTACGAGCAGTACTTC. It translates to CAISDLELDRSSYEQYF.